Each of the 15 T cell receptor beta chains below was sequenced from the same sample in a study of T cells in localized non-small cell lung cancer. TCRdb's copy holds only in-frame clones and misses some; the assay was immunoSEQ multiplex PCR. The sample has approximately 10,000 clones, 90% seen once. Sequenced here: peripheral blood, sampled before any cancer treatment. The receptors derive from an older male donor with stage III lung adenocarcinoma.

This chain joins TRBV6-1 and TRBJ1-2; 8 bases fit TRBD1. CDR3 length: 15 residues. Per germline, CDR1 MNHNS and CDR2 SASEGT. Trimming removed 6 bases from V and 8 bases from J; junction bases left unmatched: 14. For the CDR3, the DNA is TGTGCCAGCAGAGCAGGTCAGGGGGCCCTGTACGGCTACACCTTC. This encodes CASRAGQGALYGYTF.

V and J are TRBV4-3 and TRBJ1-1; D is ambiguous. Germline values: CDR1 LGHNA, CDR2 YSLEER. V lost 0 bases and J 1 base, leaving 12 bases between the germline ends. CDR3 length equals 16 residues. The CDR3: CASSQDQRRGNTEAFF. DNA of the CDR3: TGCGCCAGCAGCCAAGATCAGAGAAGAGGGAACACTGAAGCTTTCTTT.

This clone was detected only once. The V gene is TRBV19, the J gene TRBJ2-1, with D perhaps matching TRBD1 (5 bases). Per germline, CDR1 LNHDA and CDR2 SQIVND (reference sequence). V gave up 10 bases and J gave up 9 bases, with 16 bases separating them. The CDR3 is 12 amino acids. In DNA form, the CDR3 reads TGTGCCACAGGTTTCAGGGTAGGTGAGCAGTTCTTC. Amino acids: CATGFRVGEQFF.

In its sample, this clone was seen once. CDR3 coding DNA: TGTGCCTGGAGTGGCGCTAGCGGGAAGGCCTACAATGAGCAGTTCTTC. This translates into CAWSGASGKAYNEQFF. The rearrangement links TRBV30 to TRBJ2-1; 9 bases line up with TRBD2. From germline, CDR1 is GTSNPN and CDR2 SVGIG (reference sequence). V dropped 1 base and J dropped 2; count of bases not matched to a gene: 6. The CDR3 covers 16 residues.

This clone occurred once. Other nucleotide sequences from this sample produce the same CDR3. The CDR3 protein is CASSSGQPYEQYF. The DNA of the CDR3 is TGTGCCAGCTCCTCGGGACAGCCTTACGAGCAGTACTTC. The chain uses TRBV18 and TRBJ2-7, with TRBD1 matching 7 bases. CDR1 is KGHSH, CDR2 LQKENI, per germline. J lost 4 bases, V lost 6 bases, and 6 bases had no gene match. There are 13 residues in the CDR3.

The CDR3 is CASSQDFPPDTQYF. The CDR3, as DNA: TGTGCCAGCAGCCAAGATTTCCCTCCAGATACGCAGTATTTT. The chain has TRBV14 and TRBJ2-3; no reliable D call. CDR3 size: 14 residues. Deletions cut 0 bases from V and 4 bases from J, with 8 bases between. Germline V gives CDR1 SGHDN, CDR2 FVKESK.

The chain combines TRBV28 with TRBJ2-7; perhaps TRBD2 as D (6 bases). Deletions cut 3 bases from V and 3 bases from J, with 12 bases between. CDR1 and CDR2 (germline): MDHEN, SYDVKM. The CDR3 has 14 amino acids. CDR3 in amino acids: CASSLGLANYEQYF. CDR3 in DNA: TGTGCCAGCAGTTTGGGGCTAGCGAACTACGAGCAGTACTTC.

The gene calls are TRBV7-8 and TRBJ2-3; D is unresolved. This CDR3 is built from 14 residues. CDR1 and CDR2 from the germline V gene are SGHVS and FQNEAQ. The germline V and J ends were trimmed by 1 base and 1 base, with 6 bases remaining between them. CDR3 sequence (DNA): TGTGCCAGCAGCTTAGTCCTCGGCACAGATACGCAGTATTTT. Amino acid sequence: CASSLVLGTDTQYF.

The gene calls are TRBV14 and TRBJ2-2; 9 bases fit TRBD1. The germline CDR1 and CDR2 sequences are SGHDN and FVKESK. The CDR3 spans 16 residues. V was pared by 1 base and J by 2 bases, with 2 bases of the junction left unmatched. The CDR3: CASSQGTGVNTGELFF. The CDR3 DNA is TGTGCCAGCAGCCAAGGGACAGGGGTTAACACCGGGGAGCTGTTTTTT.

The genes are TRBV10-2 and TRBJ2-1; 11 bases are a match to TRBD2. This CDR3 has 14 amino acids. V gave up 6 bases and J gave up 6 bases; unmatched junction bases: 4. CDR1 is WSHSY and CDR2 is SAAADI in the germline V gene. The CDR3: CASRLAGVSNEQFF. DNA of the CDR3: TGCGCCAGCAGACTAGCGGGAGTGTCCAATGAGCAGTTCTTC.

The chain couples TRBV6-5 to TRBJ2-7; 11 bases are a match to TRBD2. V gave up 7 bases and J gave up 4 bases; unmatched junction bases: 6. Germline V gene data show CDR1 as MNHEY and CDR2 as SVGAGI. The CDR3 loop spans 14 amino acids. The CDR3 DNA reads TGTGCCAGCACCAATAGCGGGAGGGGTTACGAGCAGTACTTC. Translated: CASTNSGRGYEQYF.

This chain joins TRBV5-1 and TRBJ2-1, with D perhaps TRBD1 or TRBD2 (5 bases each). The CDR3 loop spans 17 amino acids. The germline V gene encodes CDR1 SGHRS and CDR2 YFSETQ. Trimming pared 2 bases from V and 0 bases from J, leaving 15 bases between. CDR3: CASSFYTGTSSYNEQFF. CDR3 bases: TGCGCCAGCAGCTTTTACACCGGGACCAGCTCCTACAATGAGCAGTTCTTC.

The V and J genes are TRBV10-3 and TRBJ2-1; the D gene is possibly TRBD2 (6 bases). Looked up from germline, CDR1 is ENHRY and CDR2 is SYGVKD. There are 17 residues in the CDR3. Trimming cost V 6 bases and J 0 bases, with 18 bases left between them. For the CDR3, the DNA is TGTGCCATCAGGCCTTCGAGTAGCGGAAGCTCCTACAATGAGCAGTTCTTC. This codes for CAIRPSSSGSSYNEQFF.

This chain connects TRBV6-1 to TRBJ1-1; possibly TRBD1 for D (5 bases). The CDR3 runs to 21 residues. Per germline, CDR1 MNHNS and CDR2 SASEGT. Trimming removed 2 bases from V and 3 bases from J, with 31 bases in between. CDR3 bases: TGTGCCAGCAGTGAATCCCCCCAAAGTGCTATCTTTACCGGGGGGTACACTGAAGCTTTCTTT. Translated: CASSESPQSAIFTGGYTEAFF.

The chain carries TRBV27 and TRBJ2-7, with D perhaps TRBD2 (6 bases). CDR1 and CDR2 (germline): MNHEY, SMNVEV (reference sequence). Between the trimmed V and J ends, which lost 5 bases and 2 bases, there was a span of 13 bases. CDR3 size: 14 residues. CDR3 sequence: CASSLLASPYEQYF. DNA for the CDR3: TGTGCCAGCAGTCTGCTAGCGTCCCCCTACGAGCAGTACTTC.